The source of this T cell receptor (beta chain) is a study of cytotoxic CD8 clonotypes in ibrutinib-treated CLL. Profiled with immunoSEQ multiplex PCR; TCRdb holds only in-frame clones, not every one. The data show tens of thousands of clones, approximately 71% seen once. The CDR3 length is 14 residues. Trimming removed 0 bases at V and 5 bases at J, with 11 bases between. Germline values: CDR1 SGDLS, CDR2 YYNGEE. The rearrangement joins TRBV9 to TRBJ2-5; perhaps TRBD1 as D (6 bases). The TCR comes from a human donor with chronic lymphocytic leukemia. The sample was PBMCs, taken after 12 months of ibrutinib treatment. The CDR3 bases are TGTGCCAGCAGCGTAGGGGGGCAGGTCGAGACCCAGTACTTC. It is translated as CASSVGGQVETQYF.